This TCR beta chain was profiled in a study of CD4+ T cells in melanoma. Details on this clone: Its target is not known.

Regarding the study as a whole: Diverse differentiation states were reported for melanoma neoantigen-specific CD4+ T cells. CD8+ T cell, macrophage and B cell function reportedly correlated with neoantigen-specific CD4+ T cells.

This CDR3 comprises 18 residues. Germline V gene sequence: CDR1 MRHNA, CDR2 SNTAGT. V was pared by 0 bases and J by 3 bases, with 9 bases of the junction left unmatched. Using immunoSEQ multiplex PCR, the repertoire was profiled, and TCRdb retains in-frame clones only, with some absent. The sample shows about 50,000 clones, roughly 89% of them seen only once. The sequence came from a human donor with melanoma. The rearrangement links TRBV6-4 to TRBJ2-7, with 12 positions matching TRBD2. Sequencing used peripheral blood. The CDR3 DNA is TGTGCCAGCAGTGACTCGCAGCCTAGCGGGGGGGACGGCTACGAGCAGTACTTC. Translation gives CASSDSQPSGGDGYEQYF.